The 5 T cell receptor beta chains below were found in one sample sequenced in a study of Ad26.COV2.S vaccination and SARS-CoV-2 variants. Repertoires were generated with immunoSEQ multiplex PCR, while TCRdb's copy carries only in-frame clones and drops some. Of about 400,000 clones listed, roughly nine tenths are singletons. This sample's treatment: approximately 18 received Ad26.COV2.S at low or high dose, single or two shots; 5 received placebo; per-sample allocation not given. Sampling happened 63 days after the first vaccine or placebo injection. The specimen was peripheral blood, collected in a trial of Ad26.COV2.S vaccine versus placebo. Receptors originate from a person aged 18-65 years who received the Ad26.COV2.S COVID-19 vaccine or a placebo.

V gene TRBV3-1 (or the pseudogene TRBV3-2) combines with J gene TRBJ1-2, with a weak D call TRBD1 (5 bases). This CDR3 region has 13 residues. Between the trimmed V and J ends, which lost 2 bases and 7 bases, there was a span of 11 bases. Germline CDR1 and CDR2: LGHDT and YNNKEL (reference sequence). The CDR3 DNA sequence: TGTGCCAGCAGCCAAACGACAGTCGGTGGCTACACCTTC. It is translated as CASSQTTVGGYTF.

The J gene is TRBJ2-7, the V gene TRBV5-1; TRBD2 might be the D (6 bases). V lost 4 bases and J lost 6, with 20 bases in between. The V gene's germline CDR1 is SGHRS and CDR2 YFSETQ. The CDR3 spans 15 residues. CDR3 sequence reads: CASSPEPGLGGEQYF. DNA for the CDR3: TGCGCCAGCAGCCCAGAACCGGGACTCGGGGGCGAGCAGTACTTC.

This chain uses TRBV3-1 (or the pseudogene TRBV3-2) with TRBJ2-1, with a tentative D call TRBD1 (6 bases). Trimming left V 5 bases short and J 6 bases short, with 17 bases between. The germline gives CDR1 LGHDT, CDR2 YNNKEL (reference sequence). The CDR3 loop spans 15 amino acids. The CDR3 reads CASSGDRPMINEQFF. The CDR3 DNA reads TGTGCCAGCAGCGGAGACAGGCCGATGATCAATGAGCAGTTCTTC.

J is TRBJ2-5 and V is TRBV6-5; TRBD1 matches 7 bases. Per germline, CDR1 MNHEY and CDR2 SVGAGI. V shed 4 bases, J shed 5 bases, and the junction held 10 bases outside the gene matches. The CDR3 has 15 amino acids. The CDR3 region is CASSSIDRAAETQYF. The CDR3 bases are TGTGCCAGCAGTTCAATTGACAGGGCGGCCGAGACCCAGTACTTC.

J is TRBJ1-2 and V is TRBV6-5; D is uncertain. Deletions cut 10 bases from V and 2 bases from J, with 17 bases between. The length of the CDR3 is 14 residues. From germline, CDR1 is MNHEY and CDR2 SVGAGI. The CDR3 bases are TGTGCCACCTCCAGACAAAGTCTCAACTATGGCTACACCTTC. It codes for CATSRQSLNYGYTF.